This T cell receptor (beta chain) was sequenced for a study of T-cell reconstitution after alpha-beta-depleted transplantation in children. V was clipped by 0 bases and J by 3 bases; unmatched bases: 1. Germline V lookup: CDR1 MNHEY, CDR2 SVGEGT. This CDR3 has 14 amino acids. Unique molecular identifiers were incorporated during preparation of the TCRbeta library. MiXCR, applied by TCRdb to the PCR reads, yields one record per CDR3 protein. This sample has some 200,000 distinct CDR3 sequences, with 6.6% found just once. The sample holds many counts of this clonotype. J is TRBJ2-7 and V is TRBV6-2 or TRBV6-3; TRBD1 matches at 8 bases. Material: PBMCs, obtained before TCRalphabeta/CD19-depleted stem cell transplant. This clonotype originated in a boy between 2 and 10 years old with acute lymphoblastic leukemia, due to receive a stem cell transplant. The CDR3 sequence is CASSYSGQVYEQYF. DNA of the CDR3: TGTGCCAGCAGTTACTCGGGACAGGTCTACGAGCAGTACTTC.